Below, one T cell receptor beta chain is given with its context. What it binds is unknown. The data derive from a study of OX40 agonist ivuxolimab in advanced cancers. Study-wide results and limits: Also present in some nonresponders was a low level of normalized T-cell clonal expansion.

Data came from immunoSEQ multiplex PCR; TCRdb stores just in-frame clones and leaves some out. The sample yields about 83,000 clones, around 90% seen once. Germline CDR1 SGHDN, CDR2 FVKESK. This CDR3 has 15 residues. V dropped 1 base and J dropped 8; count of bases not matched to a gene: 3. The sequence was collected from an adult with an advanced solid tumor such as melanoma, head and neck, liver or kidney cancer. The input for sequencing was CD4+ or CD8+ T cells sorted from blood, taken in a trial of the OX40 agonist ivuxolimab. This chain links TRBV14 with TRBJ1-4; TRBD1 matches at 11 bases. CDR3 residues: CASSQGTGGGEKLFF. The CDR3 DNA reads TGTGCCAGCAGCCAAGGGACAGGGGGCGGCGAAAAACTGTTTTTT.